The next 23 T cell receptor beta chains were all read from a single sample in a study of blood T cell repertoires in COVID-19. Assay: immunoSEQ multiplex PCR; the TCRdb copy retains only in-frame clones and omits some. The sample holds about 250,000 clones, about 85% seen once. Sequenced sample: peripheral blood. Every receptor here comes from a young man with active or convalescent COVID-19.

V usage is TRBV19 and J usage is TRBJ2-3; TRBD1 aligns across 10 bases. Germline trimming cut 6 bases from V and 1 base from J; bases unmatched to any gene: 1. This CDR3 spans 14 amino acids. Germline CDR1 and CDR2: LNHDA and SQIVND (reference sequence). The CDR3 coding sequence is TGTGCCAGTAGCGGGACAGGGGGCACAGATACGCAGTATTTT. Translated, it gives CASSGTGGTDTQYF.

The chain carries TRBV5-5 and TRBJ1-6; TRBD1 agrees at 7 bases. Germline V lookup: CDR1 SGHKS, CDR2 YYEKEE (reference sequence). This CDR3 has 18 residues. J was trimmed by 5 bases and V by 4 bases; bases with no gene match: 15. CDR3 sequence reads: CASSHDRVDSGNNSPLHF. As DNA, the CDR3 is TGTGCCAGCAGCCACGACAGGGTCGATAGTGGGAATAATTCACCCCTCCACTTT.

The chain links TRBV29-1 to TRBJ1-2, with D possibly being TRBD1 (6 bases). The V end was cut by 2 bases, the J end by 6 bases, with 10 bases between. The CDR3 has 12 residues. Germline-derived CDR1 and CDR2 are SQVTM and ANQGSEA. The CDR3 sequence is CSVEQGYHGYTF. CDR3 sequence (DNA): TGCAGCGTTGAACAGGGGTACCATGGCTACACCTTC.

V gene TRBV7-3 combines with J gene TRBJ1-2; D is perhaps TRBD1 (5 bases). Trimming took off 5 bases at V and 7 bases at J, with 14 bases between the two ends. This CDR3 has 13 amino acids. Germline loops: CDR1 SGHTA, CDR2 FQGTGA. CDR3 nucleotides: TGTGCCAGCAGCCCCCCGGGGGGGTTTGGCTACACCTTC. Its protein product is CASSPPGGFGYTF.

The chain combines TRBV30 with TRBJ1-3, with D hard to call. CDR1 GTSNPN and CDR2 SVGIG come from the germline V gene (reference sequence). Deletions cut 3 bases from V and 10 bases from J, with 16 bases between. This CDR3 spans 13 amino acids. DNA of the CDR3: TGTGCCTGGAGGTTTGATTTTGGCGGAACCATATATTTT. It is translated as CAWRFDFGGTIYF.

This sequence joins TRBV11-2 and TRBJ1-4; 11 nucleotides line up with TRBD1. From germline, CDR1 is SGHAT and CDR2 FQNNGV. CDR3 size: 13 residues. With 5 bases clipped from V and 10 bases from J, the junction kept 3 bases outside the gene matches. CDR3 nucleotide sequence: TGTGCCAGCAGCCCGGGACAGGGGGTAAAACTGTTTTTT. Its protein is CASSPGQGVKLFF.

This chain connects TRBV4-3 to TRBJ2-4; 8 bases match TRBD1. The CDR3 is 15 residues long. V was pared by 4 bases and J by 6 bases, with 8 bases of the junction left unmatched. The germline CDR1 and CDR2 sequences are LGHNA and YSLEER. The CDR3 DNA is TGCGCCAGCAGCCGGAACCAGGGGGCGGGAAACATTCAGTACTTC. This gives the protein CASSRNQGAGNIQYF.

The CDR3 sequence: CASSSPGEKETQYF. As DNA, the CDR3 is TGTGCCAGCAGTTCCCCCGGGGAAAAAGAGACCCAGTACTTC. This chain links TRBV28 with TRBJ2-5; D perhaps matches TRBD2 (5 bases). There are 14 residues in the CDR3. The V gene lost 4 bases and the J gene lost 3 bases, with 12 bases spanning the gap. CDR1 and CDR2 (germline): MDHEN, SYDVKM.

The rearrangement links TRBV5-1 to TRBJ1-6; D is perhaps TRBD1 (5 bases). CDR3 size: 16 residues. V was pared by 0 bases and J by 4 bases, with 11 bases between. Germline V gives CDR1 SGHRS, CDR2 YFSETQ. CDR3 loop: CASSLGQPIYNSPLHF. CDR3 nucleotides: TGCGCCAGCAGCTTGGGACAGCCTATTTATAATTCACCCCTCCACTTT.

The rearrangement uses TRBV30 and TRBJ1-2, with 8 bases matching TRBD1. The CDR3 contains 12 residues. Germline lookup yields CDR1 GTSNPN and CDR2 SVGIG (reference sequence). The V gene end was trimmed by 8 bases and the J gene end by 7 bases; junction bases not matched to a gene: 9. This CDR3 reads CAGAGGASGYTF. In nucleotides, the CDR3 is TGTGCCGGAGCAGGGGGCGCGTCTGGCTACACCTTC.

CDR3: CASSSEAGGPAKNIQYF. CDR3 bases: TGCGCCAGCAGCTCGGAAGCGGGGGGGCCGGCCAAAAACATTCAGTACTTC. J is TRBJ2-4 and V is TRBV5-1; 10 bases agree with TRBD2. CDR1 is SGHRS and CDR2 is YFSETQ in the germline V gene. With V trimmed by 3 bases and J by 1 base, 7 bases remained unmatched. The CDR3 runs to 17 residues.

The rearrangement joins TRBV7-3 to TRBJ2-1; 11 nucleotides align to TRBD1. Germline CDR1 is SGHTA and CDR2 is FQGTGA. The ends lost 5 bases at V and 7 bases at J; junction bases unmatched: 7. The CDR3 sequence is 15 residues long. CDR3 coding DNA: TGTGCCAGCAGCGCCGGACAGGGGGCGTTTAATGAGCAGTTCTTC. The encoded protein is CASSAGQGAFNEQFF.

The CDR3 is CASSASPPGLAGGRTKNIQYF. Written as DNA, the CDR3 is TGTGCCAGCAGCGCCTCACCCCCGGGACTAGCGGGGGGGCGGACCAAAAACATTCAGTACTTC. The genes are TRBV9 and TRBJ2-4, with 16 bases matching TRBD2. The CDR3 has 21 residues. Germline lookup yields CDR1 SGDLS and CDR2 YYNGEE. The V segment lost 3 bases and the J segment 2 bases; nucleotides outside the gene matches: 14.

The V gene is TRBV11-1, the J gene TRBJ2-5; D uncertain. V was trimmed by 0 bases and J by 5 bases, leaving 10 bases between them. Germline V gene lookup returns CDR1 SGHAT and CDR2 FQDESV (reference sequence). The CDR3 totals 14 residues. The chain's CDR3 is CASSLAPRQETQYF. The CDR3 DNA reads TGTGCCAGCAGCTTAGCGCCCAGGCAGGAGACCCAGTACTTC.

The rearrangement uses TRBV7-9 and TRBJ2-5; TRBD2 is a possible D gene (5 bases). The CDR3 has 15 amino acids. CDR1 is SEHNR, CDR2 FQNEAQ, per germline (reference sequence). V lost 3 bases and J lost 3, with 14 bases in between. CDR3 amino acids: CASSFGIPSKETQYF. CDR3 coding DNA: TGTGCCAGCAGCTTCGGGATACCCTCGAAAGAGACCCAGTACTTC.

The gene calls are TRBV5-4 and TRBJ2-6, with D possibly TRBD2 on 6 matching bases. Germline CDR1 SGHNT, CDR2 YYREEE (reference sequence). The CDR3 contains 17 residues. Trimming took 7 bases from V and 2 from J, leaving 19 bases between them. The chain's CDR3 is CASLPGIPGAGANVLTF. CDR3 nucleotides: TGTGCCAGCCTTCCCGGGATCCCGGGGGCTGGGGCCAACGTCCTGACTTTC.

V is TRBV4-3 and J is TRBJ2-1; 15 bases match TRBD2. V was clipped by 4 bases and J by 2 bases; unmatched bases: 3. Germline CDR1 LGHNA, CDR2 YSLEER. The CDR3 sequence is 17 residues long. Here the CDR3 reads CASSRRTSGGAYNEQFF. The DNA for the CDR3 is TGCGCCAGCAGCCGCCGGACTAGCGGGGGGGCCTACAATGAGCAGTTCTTC.

This clone has a handful of counts. The chain employs TRBV29-1 and TRBJ1-1; a possible D gene is TRBD1 (5 bases). V was trimmed by 4 bases and J by 3 bases, leaving 12 bases between them. The germline V gene has CDR1 SQVTM and CDR2 ANQGSEA. The CDR3 has 13 amino acids. The CDR3 spells CSVGLRGDTEAFF. The CDR3, as DNA: TGCAGCGTTGGGCTAAGGGGTGACACTGAAGCTTTCTTT.

The chain links TRBV5-6 to TRBJ1-4; D possibly corresponds to TRBD1 (6 bases). CDR3 size: 15 residues. Per the germline V gene, CDR1 is SGHDT and CDR2 is YYEEEE. Trimming pared 0 bases from V and 7 bases from J, leaving 13 bases between. CDR3 sequence reads: CASSLEAGASEKLFF. In DNA, the CDR3 is TGTGCCAGCAGCTTGGAGGCGGGGGCGAGTGAAAAACTGTTTTTT.

The CDR3 here is CASSLEGANEQFF. CDR3 bases: TGTGCCAGCTCACTCGAGGGGGCAAATGAGCAGTTCTTC. The genes are TRBV18 and TRBJ2-1; TRBD1 matches at 7 bases. Germline loops: CDR1 KGHSH, CDR2 LQKENI. The ends lost 4 bases at V and 7 bases at J; junction bases unmatched: 4. This CDR3 is built from 13 residues.

This chain joins TRBV18 and TRBJ1-3, with no clear D. Trimming took off 3 bases at V and 4 bases at J, with 16 bases between the two ends. The germline CDR1 and CDR2 sequences are KGHSH and LQKENI. The CDR3 consists of 16 residues. The CDR3 protein is CASSPSGGGEGNTIYF. CDR3 DNA sequence: TGTGCCAGCTCACCCTCAGGTGGAGGCGAAGGAAACACCATATATTTT.

This rearrangement joins TRBV19 to TRBJ1-3; TRBD1 matches at 10 bases. The germline CDR1 and CDR2 sequences are LNHDA and SQIVND (reference sequence). The V gene end was trimmed by 7 bases and the J gene end by 2 bases; junction bases not matched to a gene: 11. This CDR3 contains 17 residues. The CDR3 DNA follows: TGTGCCAGTACCCTAGGGACAGGGGCAAGTCCTGGAAACACCATATATTTT. Translation gives CASTLGTGASPGNTIYF. Together with reference TRBV19 and TRBJ1-3, the CDR3 gives the full variable domain: DGGITQSPKYLFRKEGQNVTLSCEQNLNHDAMYWYRQDPGQGLRLIYYSQIVNDFQKGDIAEGYSVSREKKESFPLTVTSAQKNPTAFYLCASTLGTGASPGNTIYFGEGSWLTVV.

This chain joins TRBV13 and TRBJ2-7; TRBD1 agrees at 10 bases. Germline V gene sequence: CDR1 PRHDT, CDR2 FYEKMQ (reference sequence). The CDR3 is 15 residues long. V lost 4 bases and J lost 1; bases outside the gene matches: 4. CDR3 nucleotides: TGTGCCAGCAGCTACGGGACAGGGGATTCCTACGAGCAGTACTTC. This gives the protein CASSYGTGDSYEQYF. The full variable domain, in which reference TRBV13 and TRBJ2-7 provide the parts outside the CDR3, is AAGVIQSPRHLIKEKRETATLKCYPIPRHDTVYWYQQGPGQDPQFLISFYEKMQSDKGSIPDRFSAQQFSDYHSELNMSSLELGDSALYFCASSYGTGDSYEQYFGPGTRLTVT.